This T cell receptor (beta chain) was captured in a study of blood T cell repertoires in COVID-19. The method was immunoSEQ multiplex PCR; TCRdb's version includes in-frame clones alone and lacks a portion of them. The sample holds under 300,000 clones, approximately 78% seen once. Between the trimmed V and J ends, which lost 10 bases and 7 bases, there was a span of 22 bases. CDR3 length: 14 amino acids. Germline V gene sequence: CDR1 SNHLY, CDR2 FYNNEI. This clone has just one count. The TCR comes from a woman in her late teens or twenties with acute or convalescent COVID-19. The chain recombines TRBV2 with TRBJ1-2; D is ambiguous. The sequenced sample was peripheral blood. The CDR3 DNA sequence: TGTGCCATCCCTCGCCCCCGGGGTCTGGGTGGCTACACCTTC. This gives the protein CAIPRPRGLGGYTF.